Many counts were recorded for the clone carrying this T cell receptor beta chain. What it binds is unknown. The data were taken from a study of neurological immune-mediated disorders. Study overall: The study included some 34 multiple sclerosis patients, approximately 30 relapsing-remitting and 3 secondary progressive.

MiXCR, run by TCRdb on the 5' RACE reads, gives a single entry per CDR3 protein. Here the sample spans approximately 66,000 distinct CDR3 sequences, less than 5.5% being singletons. Germline V CDR1 and CDR2: DFQATT, SNEGSKA (reference sequence). This CDR3 is built from 12 residues. V lost 3 bases and J 3 bases, leaving 8 bases between the germline ends. Whole-study results and caveats: Any association between clinical or MRI features and the multiple sclerosis repertoire cluster was absent.

V gene TRBV20-1 combines with J gene TRBJ1-2; D not certain. The source is a man younger than 40 with multiple sclerosis. Sequencing was done on a sample of PBMCs. The CDR3 is CSASISDYGYTF. The CDR3 DNA follows: TGCAGTGCTAGTATATCCGACTATGGCTACACCTTC.